Below, one T cell receptor (beta chain) is given with its context. The antigen remains unidentified. Only in-frame clones appear in the TCRdb table, and some are missing; sequencing was by immunoSEQ multiplex PCR. The sample yields more than 300,000 clones, 86% seen once. V shed 4 bases and J shed 8 bases, with 18 bases lying between them. CDR1 is SGHRS and CDR2 is YFSETQ in the germline V gene. The CDR3 consists of 15 residues. The source of the sample is a study of Ad26.COV2.S vaccination and SARS-CoV-2 variants. Study observations and caveats: TCR breadth and depth analyses may have underestimated total T cell responses. After vaccination, reports described spike-specific CD8+ and CD4+ T cell responses as showing substantial breadth.

Treatment given: about 20 received Ad26.COV2.S at low or high dose, single or two shots; roughly five received placebo; per-sample allocation not given. Following the first vaccine or placebo injection, samples were taken on day 63. An Ad26 vector carrying the Wuhan-strain SARS-CoV-2 spike served as the vaccine. This TCR came from a person between 18 and 60 years old who received the Ad26.COV2.S COVID-19 vaccine or a placebo. The rearrangement joins TRBV5-1 to TRBJ2-2; D unresolved. Material: peripheral blood, obtained in a trial of Ad26.COV2.S vaccine versus placebo. This CDR3 reads CASSLMPASPGELFF. CDR3 coding DNA: TGCGCCAGCAGCCTCATGCCTGCATCACCGGGGGAGCTGTTTTTT.